The clone carrying this TCR beta chain was observed a handful of times. What it binds is not known. A read error may be the cause here, since a much bigger clone is one base away. The entry originates in a study of T cells in Graves' hyperthyroidism and ophthalmopathy. Germline CDR1 and CDR2: DFQATT and SNEGSKA (reference sequence). CDR3 length: 13 residues. Amplification targeted TCR beta CDR3 regions from RNA transcripts. The HTBI primer set drove a first-round RT-PCR of the TCR CDR3. TCRdb used MiXCR to reprocess the multiplex PCR reads, holding one entry per CDR3 protein. The data show about 96,000 distinct CDR3 sequences, with around 52% seen just once and around 29% held by the top ten. Whole-study results and caveats: A 13 V-J model separated ophthalmopathy from stable hyperthyroidism.

Among the patients, aged 18 to 65, hyperthyroidism was newly diagnosed and had lasted under 2 months. Exclusion of patients followed from uncontrolled infection, other autoimmune disease, pregnancy or lactation. The chain links TRBV20-1 to TRBJ1-1; D might be TRBD1 (5 bases). The clonotype comes from a woman aged 35 to 49 with Graves' hyperthyroidism. Sequenced: blood. As DNA, the CDR3 is TGCAGTGCTACGGACACGTCTTATGCTGAAGCTCTCTTT. Its translation is CSATDTSYAEALF.